A single TCR beta chain is shown here with its context. V dropped 1 base and J dropped 4 bases, with 14 bases sitting between them. The CDR3 covers 16 residues. In germline, CDR1 is SGHVS, CDR2 FQNEAQ. The authors' processing: Amplifying reference gene primers gave estimates of nucleated cell counts. Repertoires were generated with immunoSEQ multiplex PCR, while TCRdb's copy carries only in-frame clones and drops some. D and trimming were read from the DNA, whereas the V and J calls and clone size are those reported in that table. Altogether about 60,000 clones are present, more than 80% being singletons, with the ten largest covering about an eighth. This specimen comes from a study of blood T cell repertoires in COVID-19. Study background: COVID-19 samples from acute and convalescent phases originated in the United States, Italy and Spain. T cells, B-cell-depleted T cells, or PBMCs provided the cDNA or gDNA that served as material.

Sequenced material: peripheral blood. The receptor comes from a human donor with active COVID-19. The donor label of this sample is uncertain. V gene TRBV7-8 combines with J gene TRBJ1-5; D unresolved. In DNA, the CDR3 is TGTGCCAGCAGCTTAGACCGGCAGCGAAGTAATCAGCCCCAGCATTTT. It yields the protein CASSLDRQRSNQPQHF. The whole variable domain, filled in from reference TRBV7-8 and TRBJ1-5, reads GAGVSQSPRYKVAKRGQDVALRCDPISGHVSLFWYQQALGQGPEFLTYFQNEAQLDKSGLPSDRFFAERPEGSVSTLKIQRTQQEDSAVYLCASSLDRQRSNQPQHFGDGTRLSIL.